This passage covers 2 T cell receptor beta chains from one sample sequenced in a study of shared clonotypes between healthy human individuals (dated by TCRdb to the early 2020s). CD8 naive samples were CD45RO-negative cells positively selected for CCR7, giving a CD45RA+CCR7+ population that excluded TemRA cells. The library was built by means of the immunoSEQ multiplex PCR assay. TCRdb obtained this table from immuneACCESS and retained in-frame rearrangements with V and J assigned. These tables miss some clones; where compared with another copy, unresolved V genes account for less than half of the shortfall, and the remainder is unexplained. Counted in this sample were roughly 550,000 clones; nearly 97% of them appeared once. The ten most abundant clones make up around 0.11% of the sample. The source material was naive CD8+ T cells sorted from blood. In the paper's terms, the cell subset or site label means: CD45RA+CCR7+. These receptors came from a woman between 25 and 40 years old in good health.

The rearrangement uses TRBV28 and TRBJ2-1, with 7 bases that match TRBD2. The V gene's germline CDR1 is MDHEN and CDR2 SYDVKM. V shed 5 bases and J 4 bases; nucleotides not matched to a gene: 8. This CDR3 comprises 15 residues. The CDR3 DNA reads as TGTGCCAGCAGTATACTGGGACTACATTACAATGAGCAGTTCTTC. Its protein product is CASSILGLHYNEQFF.

The chain joins TRBV27 to TRBJ1-5; no reliable D call. Trimming removed 3 bases at V and 3 bases at J, with 12 bases between. CDR3 length equals 15 residues. Germline assignment: CDR1 MNHEY and CDR2 SMNVEV (reference sequence). The CDR3 loop is CASSFFAGDNQPQHF. DNA for the CDR3: TGTGCCAGCAGTTTTTTCGCCGGGGACAATCAGCCCCAGCATTTT.